These T cell receptor beta chains were read from a single sample in a study of blood T cell repertoires in COVID-19. Clones were sequenced by immunoSEQ multiplex PCR, and TCRdb holds only the in-frame ones, with some missing. The sample carries approximately 280,000 clones, roughly four fifths recorded once. The material sequenced was PBMCs or T cells enriched from blood (not recorded which). Receptor source: a man aged 35-49 years who had been exposed to COVID-19. The CDR3 runs from the conserved cysteine through the conserved F or W. The order of the fields is D gene, J gene, clone size, V gene, CDR3 protein, CDR3 DNA. D genes are given only for firm matches. A row's size may be missing; if present it is once, few, many or a size class.

TRBD1 | TRBJ1-3 | few | TRBV5-5 | CASSLQGFGNTIYF | TGTGCCAGCAGCTTACAGGGGTTTGGAAACACCATATATTTT
- | TRBJ1-2 | - | TRBV3-1/TRBV3-2 | CASSQKALGARLNYGYTF | TGTGCCAGCAGCCAAAAAGCGTTGGGGGCGCGATTAAACTATGGCTACACCTTC
TRBD2 | TRBJ2-7 | - | TRBV12-3/TRBV12-4 | CASSFGTNHLLF | TGTGCCAGCAGTTTCGGGACTAACCACCTCCTCTTC
- | TRBJ1-5 | once | TRBV5-1 | CASSSTTGSAAQHF | TGCGCCAGCAGCTCCACGACGGGGAGCGCAGCCCAGCATTTT
TRBD2 | TRBJ2-2 | - | TRBV2 | CANGLAGSSGELFF | TGTGCCAACGGACTAGCGGGTAGTAGCGGGGAGCTGTTTTTT
- | TRBJ2-5 | - | TRBV5-6 | CASSWQSGQETQYF | TGTGCCAGCAGCTGGCAAAGCGGGCAAGAGACCCAGTACTTC
- | TRBJ1-5 | - | TRBV30 | CAWEQGGNQPQHF | TGTGCCTGGGAACAGGGCGGCAATCAGCCCCAGCATTTT
TRBD2 | TRBJ2-7 | - | TRBV7-3 | CASSLVSSGTYEQYF | TGTGCCAGCAGCTTAGTTTCTAGCGGGACCTACGAGCAGTACTTC
- | TRBJ2-1 | - | TRBV7-3 | CASSELADNEQFF | TGTGCCAGCAGCGAGTTAGCGGACAATGAGCAGTTCTTC
TRBD1 | TRBJ1-3 | - | TRBV27 | CASSPQGTGNTIYF | TGTGCCAGCAGCCCACAGGGGACAGGAAACACCATATATTTT
- | TRBJ1-4 | - | TRBV4-1 | CASSQLKGGEKLFF | TGCGCCAGCAGCCAATTAAAAGGGGGTGAAAAACTGTTTTTT
TRBD1 | TRBJ1-2 | - | TRBV29-1 | CSVADEGQGNYGYTF | TGCAGCGTTGCCGATGAGGGACAGGGTAACTATGGCTACACCTTC
- | TRBJ2-1 | - | TRBV13 | CASSLIRAQYNEQFF | TGTGCCAGCAGCTTAATCAGGGCCCAGTACAATGAGCAGTTCTTC
- | TRBJ2-7 | - | TRBV6-5 | CASHRATSYEQYF | TGTGCCAGCCACAGGGCAACGTCCTACGAGCAGTACTTC
TRBD2 | TRBJ2-2 | - | TRBV9 | CASSPLGLAFTGELFF | TGTGCCAGCAGCCCGCTGGGACTAGCGTTCACCGGGGAGCTGTTTTTT
- | TRBJ2-1 | once | TRBV7-9 | CASSPSSYNEQFF | TGTGCCAGCAGCCCCAGCTCCTACAATGAGCAGTTCTTC
- | TRBJ1-2 | - | TRBV30 | CAWSEGVGYTF | TGTGCCTGGAGTGAAGGGGTGGGCTACACCTTC
TRBD1 | TRBJ1-2 | once | TRBV5-1 | CASRSADRGPNYGYTF | TGCGCCAGCAGGTCAGCCGACAGGGGTCCTAACTATGGCTACACCTTC
TRBD1 | TRBJ1-2 | - | TRBV5-4 | CASSTGTDYTF | TGTGCCAGCAGCACAGGGACAGACTACACCTTC
TRBD1 | TRBJ2-7 | - | TRBV18 | CASSPRQGLDEQYF | TGTGCCAGCTCCCCGCGACAGGGTCTCGACGAGCAGTACTTC
- | TRBJ1-3 | - | TRBV12-3/TRBV12-4 | CASSLQGWDTIYF | TGTGCCAGCAGTTTACAGGGTTGGGACACCATATATTTT
- | TRBJ2-2 | few | TRBV6-5 | CASSLLGSGELFF | TGTGCCAGCAGTTTACTCGGGAGCGGGGAGCTGTTTTTT
TRBD1 | TRBJ2-4 | once | TRBV15 | CATSDRDRGNIQYF | TGTGCCACCAGCGACCGGGACAGGGGAAACATTCAGTACTTC
- | TRBJ2-3 | - | TRBV7-9 | CASSSNREGPTDTQYF | TGTGCCAGCAGCTCCAACAGGGAAGGTCCAACAGATACGCAGTATTTT
- | TRBJ2-1 | once | TRBV24-1 | CATSDSGTLRGNEQFF | TGTGCCACCAGTGATTCAGGGACATTGAGGGGCAATGAGCAGTTCTTC
TRBD2 | TRBJ2-3 | - | TRBV9 | CASSPRTSASSSTDTQYF | TGTGCCAGCAGCCCTAGGACTAGCGCCTCATCTAGCACAGATACGCAGTATTTT
- | TRBJ2-7 | - | TRBV5-6 | CASSLALRLDYEQYF | TGTGCCAGCAGCTTGGCCCTCAGACTGGACTACGAGCAGTACTTC
- | TRBJ2-7 | - | TRBV4-1 | CASSHNSYEQYF | TGCGCCAGCAGCCATAATTCCTACGAGCAGTACTTC
TRBD1 | TRBJ2-3 | - | TRBV9 | CASSVWDRGRTSGDTQYF | TGTGCCAGCAGCGTATGGGACAGGGGGCGTACATCTGGGGATACGCAGTATTTT
- | TRBJ1-1 | - | TRBV19 | CASSIDLYGGYMNTEAFF | TGTGCCAGTAGTATAGATCTATATGGCGGATACATGAACACTGAAGCTTTCTTT
- | TRBJ2-3 | - | TRBV6-5 | CASSYPARTDTQYF | TGTGCCAGCAGTTACCCCGCGCGCACAGATACGCAGTATTTT
TRBD2 | TRBJ2-2 | - | TRBV30 | CAWRTSGSWDGELFF | TGTGCCTGGAGGACTAGCGGGAGTTGGGACGGGGAGCTGTTTTTT
TRBD2 | TRBJ2-1 | - | TRBV9 | CATDTGLAGGEECYNEQFF | TGTGCCACCGACACCGGACTAGCGGGAGGGGAGGAGTGCTACAATGAGCAGTTCTTC